Sequencing of this T cell receptor (beta chain) was carried out in a study of OX40 agonist ivuxolimab in advanced cancers. Findings of the study overall: Both blood CD4+ and CD8+ T cells showed clonal growth by week 6 at 0.1 to 3.0 mg/kg.

Looked up from germline, CDR1 is LGHNT and CDR2 is FRNRAP. V dropped 2 bases and J dropped 10; count of bases not matched to a gene: 7. The CDR3 is 14 residues long. A remark on this clone: What it recognizes is unknown.

The repertoire was sequenced with immunoSEQ multiplex PCR; TCRdb's copy has only in-frame clones and lacks some. Among 80,000 or so clones listed, around 90% were seen once. Source: CD4+ or CD8+ T cells sorted from blood, taken in a trial of the OX40 agonist ivuxolimab. The origin of this receptor is an adult with an advanced solid tumor such as melanoma, head and neck, liver or kidney cancer. J is TRBJ2-1 and V is TRBV12-5, with TRBD2 matching 8 bases. The chain's CDR3 is CASGLPGGPGEQFF. DNA of the CDR3: TGTGCTAGTGGTTTGCCGGGAGGGCCCGGAGAGCAGTTCTTC. The whole variable domain, remainder taken from reference TRBV12-5 and TRBJ2-1, is DARVTQTPRHKVTEMGQEVTMRCQPILGHNTVFWYRQTMMQGLELLAYFRNRAPLDDSGMPKDRFSAEMPDATLATLKIQPSEPRDSAVYFCASGLPGGPGEQFFGPGTRLTVL.